The sequence of this T cell receptor beta chain was determined in a study of T-cell reconstitution after alpha-beta-depleted transplantation in children. The authors prepared the TCRbeta library with unique molecular identifiers. TCRdb fed the PCR reads into MiXCR, producing one record per CDR3 protein. The table lists roughly 590,000 distinct CDR3 sequences, about 15% of them singletons, with 0.8% to 1.1% in the top ten. CDR1 SQVTM and CDR2 ANQGSEA come from the germline V gene. This CDR3 is built from 11 residues. The ends were cut back, 5 bases at V and 9 bases at J, with 13 bases in the middle. This clonotype showed up many times.

Source: PBMCs from the stem cell graft donor, taken from the stem cell graft. This sequence originates from a human donor who donated a stem cell graft to a child with acute myeloid leukemia. The chain employs TRBV29-1 and TRBJ1-1, with D hard to call. CDR3 amino acids: CSVREAPKAFF. CDR3 DNA: TGCAGCGTTCGAGAAGCACCCAAAGCTTTCTTT.